This T cell receptor beta chain comes out of a study of blood T cells in healthy people across ages. From germline, CDR1 is LGHDT and CDR2 YNNKEL (reference sequence). V dropped 0 bases and J dropped 1 base, with 13 bases sitting between them. The CDR3 runs 17 residues. With a J-beta primer mix and a sample-barcoded 5' primer, a second PCR ran 7 to 11 cycles. In TCRdb, the 5' RACE reads were re-called with MiXCR into one record per CDR3 protein. The sample consists of hundreds of thousands of distinct CDR3 sequences, about 21% of them appearing once. Source material: blood. The TCR originated in a man in his 70s in good health. This chain connects TRBV3-1 to TRBJ2-1; TRBD1 might be the D (7 bases). The CDR3 sequence is CASSQDPGGISYNEQFF. CDR3 DNA sequence: TGTGCCAGCAGCCAAGATCCAGGGGGGATATCCTACAATGAGCAGTTCTTC.